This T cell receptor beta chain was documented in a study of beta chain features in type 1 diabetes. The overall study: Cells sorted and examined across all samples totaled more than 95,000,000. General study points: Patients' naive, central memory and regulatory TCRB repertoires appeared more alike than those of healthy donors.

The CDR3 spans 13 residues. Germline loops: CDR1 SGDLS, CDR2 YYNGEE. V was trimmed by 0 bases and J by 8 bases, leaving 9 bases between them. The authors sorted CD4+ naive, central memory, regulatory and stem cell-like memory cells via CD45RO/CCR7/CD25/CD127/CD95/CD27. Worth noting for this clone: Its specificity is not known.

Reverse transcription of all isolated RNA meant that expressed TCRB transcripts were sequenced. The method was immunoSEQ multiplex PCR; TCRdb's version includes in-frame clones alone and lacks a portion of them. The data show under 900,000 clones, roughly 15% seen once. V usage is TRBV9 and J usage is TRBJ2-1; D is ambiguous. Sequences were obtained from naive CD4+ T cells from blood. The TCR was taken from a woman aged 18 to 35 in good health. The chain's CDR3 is CASSVAARDEQFF. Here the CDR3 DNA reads TGTGCCAGCAGCGTAGCAGCTCGCGATGAGCAGTTCTTC.